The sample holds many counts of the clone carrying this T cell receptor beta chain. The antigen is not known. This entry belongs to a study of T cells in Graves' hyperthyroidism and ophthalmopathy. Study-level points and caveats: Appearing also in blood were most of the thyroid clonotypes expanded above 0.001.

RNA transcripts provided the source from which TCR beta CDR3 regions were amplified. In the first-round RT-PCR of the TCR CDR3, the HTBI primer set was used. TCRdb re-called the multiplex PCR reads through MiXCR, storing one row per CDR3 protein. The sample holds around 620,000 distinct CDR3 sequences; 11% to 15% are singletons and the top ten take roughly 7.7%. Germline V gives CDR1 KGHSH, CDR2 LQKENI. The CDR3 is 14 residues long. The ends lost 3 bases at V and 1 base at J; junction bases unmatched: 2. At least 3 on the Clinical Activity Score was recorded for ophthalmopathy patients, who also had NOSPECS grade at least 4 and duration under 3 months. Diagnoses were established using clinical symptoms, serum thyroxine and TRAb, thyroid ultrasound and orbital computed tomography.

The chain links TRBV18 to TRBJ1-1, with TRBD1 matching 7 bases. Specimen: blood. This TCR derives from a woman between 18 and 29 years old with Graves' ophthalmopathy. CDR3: CASSPTGSNTEAFF. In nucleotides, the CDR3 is TGTGCCAGCTCACCGACAGGGTCGAACACTGAAGCTTTCTTT.